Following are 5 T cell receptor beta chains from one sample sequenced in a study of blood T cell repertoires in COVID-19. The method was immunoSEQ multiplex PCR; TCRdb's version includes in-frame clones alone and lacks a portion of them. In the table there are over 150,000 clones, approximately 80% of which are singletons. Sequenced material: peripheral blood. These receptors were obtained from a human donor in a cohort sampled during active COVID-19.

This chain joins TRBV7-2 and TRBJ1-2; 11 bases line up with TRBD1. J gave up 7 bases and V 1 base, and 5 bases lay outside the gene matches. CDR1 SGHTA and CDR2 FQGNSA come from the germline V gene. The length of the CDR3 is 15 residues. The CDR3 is CASSLGTGGRGGYTF. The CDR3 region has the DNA TGTGCCAGCAGCTTAGGGACAGGGGGCCGAGGTGGCTACACCTTC.

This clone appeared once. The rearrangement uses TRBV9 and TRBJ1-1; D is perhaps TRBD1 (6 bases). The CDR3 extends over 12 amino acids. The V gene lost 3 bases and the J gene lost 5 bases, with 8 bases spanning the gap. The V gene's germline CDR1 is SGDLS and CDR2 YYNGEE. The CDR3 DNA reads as TGTGCCAGCAGCGGAGGGGGAACTGAAGCTTTCTTT. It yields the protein CASSGGGTEAFF. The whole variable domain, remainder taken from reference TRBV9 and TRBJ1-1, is DSGVTQTPKHLITATGQRVTLRCSPRSGDLSVYWYQQSLDQGLQFLIQYYNGEERAKGNILERFSAQQFPDLHSELNLSSLELGDSALYFCASSGGGTEAFFGQGTRLTVV.

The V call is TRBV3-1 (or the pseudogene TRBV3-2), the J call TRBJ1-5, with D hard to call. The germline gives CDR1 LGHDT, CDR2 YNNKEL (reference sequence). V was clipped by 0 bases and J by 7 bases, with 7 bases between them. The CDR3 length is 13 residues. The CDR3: CASSQDTGQPQHF. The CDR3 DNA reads TGTGCCAGCAGCCAAGATACGGGACAGCCCCAGCATTTT.

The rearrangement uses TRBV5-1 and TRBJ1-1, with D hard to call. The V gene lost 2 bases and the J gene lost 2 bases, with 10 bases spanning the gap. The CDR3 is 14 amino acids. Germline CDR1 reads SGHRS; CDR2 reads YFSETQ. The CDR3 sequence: CASSLSSTNTEAFF. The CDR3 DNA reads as TGCGCCAGCAGCTTAAGCTCTACTAACACTGAAGCTTTCTTT.

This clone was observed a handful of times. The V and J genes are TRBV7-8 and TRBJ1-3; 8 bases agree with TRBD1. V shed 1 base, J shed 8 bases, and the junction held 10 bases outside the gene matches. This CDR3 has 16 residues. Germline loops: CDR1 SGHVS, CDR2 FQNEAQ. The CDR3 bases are TGTGCCAGCAGCTTAGGCAGGACAGGGTCAATAGACACCATATATTTT. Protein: CASSLGRTGSIDTIYF.